This T cell receptor beta chain was documented in a study of shared clonotypes between healthy human individuals. On the study more broadly: Two women and a few men aged 18 to 49 made up the donors.

Data came from immunoSEQ multiplex PCR; TCRdb stores just in-frame clones and leaves some out. The sample lists 950,000 to 1,300,000 clones, about 80% occurring once. Study donors comprised healthy, HIV-negative adults devoid of recent acute infection or vaccination. Source material: memory CD4+ T cells sorted from blood. Regarding subset: CD45RA-negative fraction. The receptor was derived from a young man in good health.

The CDR3 region is CASSTIRGDTQYF. The CDR3 DNA reads as TGTGCCAGTAGTACCATAAGGGGGGATACGCAGTATTTT. The chain has TRBV19 and TRBJ2-3; D possibly corresponds to TRBD1 (6 bases). CDR3 length: 13 amino acids. V was pared by 4 bases and J by 6 bases, with 11 bases between. Germline V gene lookup returns CDR1 LNHDA and CDR2 SQIVND (reference sequence).